Each of the 31 T cell receptor beta chains below was sequenced from the same sample in a study of beta chain features in type 1 diabetes. Of the isolated RNA, all was reverse transcribed, and so the sequenced material was expressed TCRB transcripts. Sequencing used immunoSEQ multiplex PCR; TCRdb keeps in-frame clones, though not all of them. Found here are about 150,000 clones, around 10% of them singletons; the top ten hold approximately 2%. The sample comprised central memory CD4+ T cells from blood. The receptors were sampled from a man between 18 and 29 years old in good health.

This clone showed up just a few times. This rearrangement joins TRBV6-5 to TRBJ1-5; D is unresolved. The V gene's germline CDR1 is MNHEY and CDR2 SVGAGI. This CDR3 region has 15 residues. The V and J ends lost 7 bases and 0 bases respectively, with 13 bases between them. The CDR3 here is CASIPTWSSNQPQHF. The CDR3 DNA follows: TGTGCCAGCATTCCGACCTGGAGTAGCAATCAGCCCCAGCATTTT.

In its sample, this clone was seen a few times. V usage is TRBV2 and J usage is TRBJ1-5; TRBD1 matches 9 bases. This CDR3 contains 14 residues. V shed 10 bases, J shed 2 bases, and the junction held 6 bases outside the gene matches. The germline V gene encodes CDR1 SNHLY and CDR2 FYNNEI. CDR3 nucleotide sequence: TGTGCCACAAACCGGGACAGGGGCAATCAGCCCCAGCATTTT. This codes for CATNRDRGNQPQHF.

CDR3 bases: TGTGCCAGCAGCCCACGGACAAGCTACGAGCAGTACTTC. Its protein is CASSPRTSYEQYF. V is TRBV7-2 and J is TRBJ2-7, with D perhaps matching TRBD1 (5 bases). V was shortened by 5 bases and J by 3 bases, with 11 bases between the two germline ends. The CDR3 totals 13 residues. Per the germline V gene, CDR1 is SGHTA and CDR2 is FQGNSA. Full variable domain (missing parts from reference TRBV7-2 and TRBJ2-7): GAGVSQSPSNKVTEKGKDVELRCDPISGHTALYWYRQSLGQGLEFLIYFQGNSAPDKSGLPSDRFSAERTGGSVSTLTIQRTQQEDSAVYLCASSPRTSYEQYFGPGTRLTVT.

The J gene is TRBJ2-7, the V gene TRBV7-2, with 7 bases aligning to TRBD1. Looked up from germline, CDR1 is SGHTA and CDR2 is FQGNSA. Trimming cost V 4 bases and J 3 bases; bases outside gene matches: 6. The CDR3 has 14 residues. CDR3 region: CASSSSGTVYEQYF. CDR3 nucleotides: TGTGCCAGCAGCTCCTCAGGGACAGTCTACGAGCAGTACTTC. The whole variable domain, filled in from reference TRBV7-2 and TRBJ2-7, reads GAGVSQSPSNKVTEKGKDVELRCDPISGHTALYWYRQSLGQGLEFLIYFQGNSAPDKSGLPSDRFSAERTGGSVSTLTIQRTQQEDSAVYLCASSSSGTVYEQYFGPGTRLTVT.

This sequence joins TRBV7-2 and TRBJ2-1, with 14 positions matching TRBD2. V shed 5 bases and J 9 bases; nucleotides not matched to a gene: 9. CDR3 length: 16 amino acids. The germline gives CDR1 SGHTA, CDR2 FQGNSA. CDR3: CASSLTGTSGRSEQFF. CDR3 bases: TGTGCCAGCAGCCTAACCGGGACTAGCGGGAGAAGTGAGCAGTTCTTC.

V and J are TRBV7-2 and TRBJ2-7; 7 bases match TRBD1. V shed 3 bases and J 1 base; nucleotides not matched to a gene: 3. In germline, CDR1 is SGHTA, CDR2 FQGNSA. The CDR3 is 14 residues long. CDR3: CASSLATGSYEQYF. The CDR3 DNA reads as TGTGCCAGCAGCTTGGCGACAGGGTCCTACGAGCAGTACTTC.

This clone was seen more than once but under ten times. The gene calls are TRBV5-4 and TRBJ2-5; TRBD1 agrees at 7 bases. The germline V gene has CDR1 SGHNT and CDR2 YYREEE (reference sequence). This CDR3 has 17 residues. Trimming at V came to 2 bases and at J to 2 bases, leaving 12 bases not matched to a gene. CDR3 nucleotide sequence: TGTGCCAGCAGCTTAGGTCCGACAGGGACATCACAAGAGACCCAGTACTTC. Protein sequence: CASSLGPTGTSQETQYF.

The DNA of the CDR3 is TGTGCCAGCAGTGAAGCGCGCTGGCAAGAGACCCAGTACTTC. This codes for CASSEARWQETQYF. The chain combines TRBV2 with TRBJ2-5, with no clear D. The CDR3 is 14 residues long. V lost 0 bases and J 2 bases, leaving 7 bases between the germline ends. Germline values: CDR1 SNHLY, CDR2 FYNNEI.

The chain is built from TRBV9 and TRBJ1-2; TRBD1 matches 10 bases. Trimming at V came to 0 bases and at J to 6 bases, leaving 2 bases not matched to a gene. The CDR3 length is 14 residues. Germline CDR1 is SGDLS and CDR2 is YYNGEE. This CDR3 reads CASSVVGTGDGYTF. Written as DNA, the CDR3 is TGTGCCAGCAGCGTAGTCGGGACAGGGGATGGCTACACCTTC.

The gene calls are TRBV4-2 and TRBJ2-5; D unresolved. Trimming left V 5 bases short and J 4 bases short, with 8 bases between. The CDR3 extends over 12 amino acids. The germline gives CDR1 LGHNA, CDR2 YNFKEQ. CDR3 residues: CASSTGAETQYF. Here the CDR3 DNA reads TGTGCCAGCAGCACTGGCGCAGAGACCCAGTACTTC.

This clone has more than one count but fewer than ten. The gene calls are TRBV4-3 and TRBJ2-1, with 12 bases fitting TRBD2. From germline, CDR1 is LGHNA and CDR2 YSLEER. The CDR3 is made up of 16 amino acids. The V segment lost 4 bases and the J segment 7 bases; nucleotides outside the gene matches: 8. The CDR3 sequence is CASSPQGLAGGNEQFF. The CDR3 nucleotides read TGCGCCAGCAGCCCGCAGGGGCTAGCGGGGGGGAATGAGCAGTTCTTC.

The rearrangement joins TRBV10-3 to TRBJ2-5; a weak D match, TRBD1 (6 bases). Germline CDR1 and CDR2: ENHRY and SYGVKD. The CDR3 sequence is 13 residues long. Trimming left V 10 bases short and J 5 bases short, with 17 bases between. Here the CDR3 reads CATGRGMGETQYF. Written as DNA, the CDR3 is TGTGCCACGGGCAGGGGAATGGGGGAGACCCAGTACTTC.

The V gene is TRBV5-4, the J gene TRBJ2-5; a weak D match, TRBD2 (5 bases). The CDR3 is made up of 15 amino acids. CDR1 and CDR2 from the germline V gene are SGHNT and YYREEE (reference sequence). V was pared by 4 bases and J by 7 bases, with 20 bases between. In DNA, the CDR3 is TGTGCCAGCAGCCCGGACTTAGCCGACGGAAGGACCCAGTACTTC. It yields the protein CASSPDLADGRTQYF.

This clone has only a few counts. The chain links TRBV7-2 to TRBJ2-7; D unclear. This CDR3 contains 12 residues. The ends were cut back, 5 bases at V and 0 bases at J, with 5 bases in the middle. The V gene's germline CDR1 is SGHTA and CDR2 FQGNSA. The CDR3 protein is CASSTRSYEQYF. CDR3 bases: TGTGCCAGCAGCACCCGCTCCTACGAGCAGTACTTC.

The V and J genes are TRBV4-3 and TRBJ1-2, with D uncertain. In germline, CDR1 is LGHNA, CDR2 YSLEER. The CDR3 covers 13 residues. V dropped 0 bases and J dropped 7 bases, with 9 bases sitting between them. CDR3 sequence: CASSQDQKVGYTF. The CDR3 region has the DNA TGCGCCAGCAGCCAAGATCAGAAGGTTGGCTACACCTTC.

There are a few counts of this clone. The chain employs TRBV11-2 and TRBJ1-2; D is ambiguous. Between the trimmed V and J ends, which lost 1 base and 2 bases, there was a span of 14 bases. CDR3 length: 16 amino acids. CDR1 and CDR2 (germline): SGHAT, FQNNGV. CDR3 sequence: CASSLAVGQLNYGYTF. DNA for the CDR3: TGTGCCAGCAGCTTAGCTGTAGGCCAGTTAAACTATGGCTACACCTTC.

This clone was observed a handful of times. The chain employs TRBV15 and TRBJ2-3; 9 nucleotides agree with TRBD2. The CDR3 is made up of 15 amino acids. Trimming cost V 3 bases and J 5 bases; bases outside gene matches: 6. CDR1 LNHNV and CDR2 YYDKDF come from the germline V gene (reference sequence). The CDR3 nucleotides read TGTGCCACCAGCAGGGCGGCGGGAGGGGGAGATACGCAGTATTTT. Residues: CATSRAAGGGDTQYF.

There are a few counts of this clone. This rearrangement joins TRBV9 to TRBJ2-7, with unresolved D. Per the germline V gene, CDR1 is SGDLS and CDR2 is YYNGEE. There are 14 residues in the CDR3. Trimming pared 1 base from V and 4 bases from J, leaving 12 bases between. CDR3: CASSVSSGGYEQYF. The CDR3 DNA follows: TGTGCCAGCAGCGTATCGTCGGGTGGGTACGAGCAGTACTTC. The whole variable domain, remainder taken from reference TRBV9 and TRBJ2-7, is DSGVTQTPKHLITATGQRVTLRCSPRSGDLSVYWYQQSLDQGLQFLIQYYNGEERAKGNILERFSAQQFPDLHSELNLSSLELGDSALYFCASSVSSGGYEQYFGPGTRLTVT.

J is TRBJ2-3 and V is TRBV28, with 9 bases that match TRBD1. Trimming cost V 2 bases and J 1 base; bases outside gene matches: 4. This CDR3 comprises 16 residues. Germline loops: CDR1 MDHEN, CDR2 SYDVKM. The CDR3 reads CASSLGQGIRTDTQYF. CDR3 bases: TGTGCCAGCAGTTTAGGACAGGGGATACGCACAGATACGCAGTATTTT.

The chain uses TRBV7-2 and TRBJ1-1; no clear D gene. Germline V gene lookup returns CDR1 SGHTA and CDR2 FQGNSA. The CDR3 contains 14 residues. V lost 5 bases, J lost 3 bases, and 13 bases lay in between. CDR3 in amino acids: CASSATLRDTEAFF. The CDR3 DNA follows: TGTGCCAGCAGCGCTACTTTGAGGGACACTGAAGCTTTCTTT. Together with reference TRBV7-2 and TRBJ1-1, the CDR3 gives the full variable domain: GAGVSQSPSNKVTEKGKDVELRCDPISGHTALYWYRQSLGQGLEFLIYFQGNSAPDKSGLPSDRFSAERTGGSVSTLTIQRTQQEDSAVYLCASSATLRDTEAFFGQGTRLTVV.

This clone was recorded a few times. V gene TRBV7-9 combines with J gene TRBJ1-5; 7 bases agree with TRBD1. CDR3 length: 15 amino acids. V dropped 5 bases and J dropped 3; count of bases not matched to a gene: 7. Germline V gives CDR1 SEHNR, CDR2 FQNEAQ (reference sequence). CDR3 sequence: CASSPPGQANQPQHF. The DNA for the CDR3 is TGTGCCAGCAGCCCGCCCGGACAGGCCAATCAGCCCCAGCATTTT.

The table lists this clone with a few counts. The rearrangement uses TRBV5-4 and TRBJ2-5, with D tentatively TRBD1 (8 bases). The germline gives CDR1 SGHNT, CDR2 YYREEE (reference sequence). Between the trimmed V and J ends, which lost 4 bases and 5 bases, there was a span of 15 bases. The length of the CDR3 is 14 residues. CDR3 protein: CASSLTGGDETQYF. CDR3 sequence (DNA): TGTGCCAGCAGCCTCACAGGGGGGGACGAGACCCAGTACTTC.

This clone was observed a handful of times. The V gene is TRBV6-5, the J gene TRBJ2-7, with 9 bases lining up with TRBD1. Per germline, CDR1 MNHEY and CDR2 SVGAGI. With V trimmed by 6 bases and J by 3 bases, 9 bases remained unmatched. This CDR3 spans 15 amino acids. For the CDR3, the DNA is TGTGCCAGCAGCATCTCGGGACAGGGCGTCTACGAGCAGTACTTC. Its protein is CASSISGQGVYEQYF.

V gene TRBV5-4 combines with J gene TRBJ2-7, with 9 bases fitting TRBD2. This CDR3 has 15 amino acids. Germline V gene sequence: CDR1 SGHNT, CDR2 YYREEE (reference sequence). V was clipped by 4 bases and J by 2 bases; unmatched bases: 7. Here the CDR3 DNA reads TGTGCCAGCAGCACCAGGACTAGCGCGACCTACGAGCAGTACTTC. Translated: CASSTRTSATYEQYF.

In this sample, this clone turned up a few times. This rearrangement joins TRBV21-1 to TRBJ2-7; the table names TRBD1, a call not compared with the DNA. TRBV21-1 is recorded as a pseudogene. This CDR3 spans 16 amino acids. This CDR3 is CASSKTPGTGSYEQYF. CDR3 DNA sequence: TGTGCCAGCAGCAAAACGCCCGGGACAGGCTCCTACGAGCAGTACTTC.

The V gene is TRBV10-3, the J gene TRBJ2-2, with 7 positions matching TRBD2. With 11 bases clipped from V and 4 bases from J, the junction kept 10 bases outside the gene matches. Germline CDR1 and CDR2: ENHRY and SYGVKD. This CDR3 contains 14 residues. The CDR3 sequence: CASLERGSTGELFF. The CDR3 coding sequence is TGTGCCTCCTTGGAGCGGGGCAGCACCGGGGAGCTGTTTTTT.

This clone was recorded a few times. This chain joins TRBV6-5 and TRBJ1-2, with a tentative D call TRBD1 (5 bases). CDR3 size: 11 residues. Looked up from germline, CDR1 is MNHEY and CDR2 is SVGAGI. Trimming stripped 7 bases from V and 8 bases from J, with 11 bases between. The CDR3 sequence is CASTAGAGYTF. DNA of the CDR3: TGTGCCAGCACAGCCGGGGCCGGCTACACCTTC.

A single count supports this clone. This chain joins TRBV30 and TRBJ2-3, with 9 bases aligning to TRBD2. The CDR3 is made up of 15 amino acids. Germline V gene data show CDR1 as GTSNPN and CDR2 as SVGIG (reference sequence). V gave up 5 bases and J gave up 3 bases; unmatched junction bases: 9. CDR3 in amino acids: CAWARLADGTDTQYF. The CDR3 bases are TGTGCCTGGGCCCGACTAGCGGACGGGACAGATACGCAGTATTTT.

The genes are TRBV9 and TRBJ1-3; perhaps TRBD1 as D (6 bases). Per germline, CDR1 SGDLS and CDR2 YYNGEE. V dropped 5 bases and J dropped 5 bases, with 14 bases sitting between them. This CDR3 is 14 amino acids long. For the CDR3, the DNA is TGTGCCAGCAGTGGGCAGGGGCAAAGAAACACCATATATTTT. Its protein is CASSGQGQRNTIYF.

This clone was picked up a small number of times. The chain joins TRBV9 to TRBJ2-7, with 7 nucleotides matching TRBD1. V gave up 4 bases and J gave up 1 base; unmatched junction bases: 5. In germline, CDR1 is SGDLS, CDR2 YYNGEE. The CDR3 has 14 amino acids. The CDR3 spells CASSSGQKSYEQYF. The CDR3 DNA is TGTGCCAGCAGCTCGGGACAGAAATCCTACGAGCAGTACTTC.

This clone occurred many times. The rearrangement uses TRBV7-2 and TRBJ1-5, with TRBD1 matching 7 bases. Germline-derived CDR1 and CDR2 are SGHTA and FQGNSA. The CDR3 is made up of 14 amino acids. V gave up 4 bases and J gave up 4 bases; unmatched junction bases: 4. This CDR3 reads CASSSGQVNQPQHF. CDR3 in DNA: TGTGCCAGCAGCTCTGGACAGGTTAATCAGCCCCAGCATTTT. The whole variable domain, remainder taken from reference TRBV7-2 and TRBJ1-5, is GAGVSQSPSNKVTEKGKDVELRCDPISGHTALYWYRQSLGQGLEFLIYFQGNSAPDKSGLPSDRFSAERTGGSVSTLTIQRTQQEDSAVYLCASSSGQVNQPQHFGDGTRLSIL.